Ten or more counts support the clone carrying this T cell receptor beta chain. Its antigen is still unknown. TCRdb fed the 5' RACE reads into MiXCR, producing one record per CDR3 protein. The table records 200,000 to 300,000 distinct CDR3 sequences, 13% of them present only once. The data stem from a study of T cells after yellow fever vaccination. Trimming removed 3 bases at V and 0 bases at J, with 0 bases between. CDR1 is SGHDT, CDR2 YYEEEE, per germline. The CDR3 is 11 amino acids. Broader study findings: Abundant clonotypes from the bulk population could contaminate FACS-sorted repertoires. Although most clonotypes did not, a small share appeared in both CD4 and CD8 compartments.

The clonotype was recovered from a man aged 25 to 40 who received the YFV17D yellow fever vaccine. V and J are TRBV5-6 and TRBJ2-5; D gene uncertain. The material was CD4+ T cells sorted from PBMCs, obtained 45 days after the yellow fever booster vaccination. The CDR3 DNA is TGTGCCAGCAGCTACCAAGAGACCCAGTACTTC. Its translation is CASSYQETQYF.